These T cell receptor beta chains were read from a single sample in a study of identical twins. TCRdb reprocessed the 5' RACE reads with MiXCR, giving one entry per CDR3 protein. The data contain hundreds of thousands of distinct CDR3 sequences, 15% to 20% of them singletons. The same data also went into a second study, on T cells expressing NK-cell markers.

Sequencing was performed on PBMCs. All receptors derive from a woman aged 18-29 years in good health. The CDR3 runs from the conserved cysteine through the conserved F or W. A D gene is named only where the DNA matches it firmly. Expanded clones get a size class; other rows say once, few or many, or leave the size out.

D gene,J gene,clone size,V gene,CDR3 protein,CDR3 DNA
-,TRBJ2-1,few,TRBV20-1,CSAMGQGGNEQFF,TGCAGTGCTATGGGGCAAGGTGGCAATGAGCAGTTCTTC
-,TRBJ2-7,-,TRBV14,CASSQVRGYYEQYF,TGTGCCAGCAGCCAAGTCCGCGGGTACTACGAGCAGTACTTC
-,TRBJ2-5,few,TRBV5-1,CASSRYQGGETQYF,TGCGCCAGCAGCCGTTATCAGGGAGGAGAGACCCAGTACTTC
TRBD1,TRBJ1-5,-,TRBV12-3/TRBV12-4,CASSLAGQGEHF,TGTGCCAGCAGTTTAGCCGGACAGGGGGAGCATTTT
TRBD2,TRBJ2-7,few,TRBV12-3/TRBV12-4,CASSKLAAYEQYF,TGTGCCAGCTCGAAACTAGCGGCCTACGAGCAGTACTTC
TRBD2,TRBJ2-3,few,TRBV20-1,CSAKRGGGTLTDTQYF,TGCAGTGCTAAGCGGGGGGGCGGGACTCTCACAGATACGCAGTATTTT
TRBD1,TRBJ2-5,-,TRBV29-1,CSVDTDRVQETQYF,TGCAGCGTGGACACCGACAGGGTCCAAGAGACCCAGTACTTC
-,TRBJ2-3,-,TRBV20-1,CSARDPRRGVPTDTQYF,TGCAGTGCTAGAGATCCTAGGAGAGGAGTCCCCACAGATACGCAGTATTTT
TRBD2,TRBJ2-3,-,TRBV20-1,CSAHTSGRRTDTQYF,TGCAGTGCGCACACTAGCGGGAGACGCACAGATACGCAGTATTTT
TRBD2,TRBJ2-3,-,TRBV7-9,CASSPSRGGRVDTQYF,TGTGCCAGCAGCCCATCGCGAGGCGGGAGAGTAGATACGCAGTATTTT
TRBD1,TRBJ1-1,few,TRBV9,CASSSRTGWPNTEAFF,TGTGCCAGCAGCTCCAGGACAGGGTGGCCGAACACTGAAGCTTTCTTT
TRBD2,TRBJ2-3,few,TRBV29-1,CSVDRGGRDTDTQYF,TGCAGCGTTGATCGGGGCGGGAGGGATACAGATACGCAGTATTTT
-,TRBJ1-5,-,TRBV20-1,CSAATGYSNQPQHF,TGCAGTGCTGCTACAGGGTATAGCAATCAGCCCCAGCATTTT
TRBD1,TRBJ2-7,few,TRBV20-1,CSAPRTGMWEQYF,TGCAGTGCTCCCCGGACAGGGATGTGGGAGCAGTACTTC
TRBD2,TRBJ2-3,few,TRBV29-1,CSVSSGSDTQYF,TGCAGCGTCTCTAGCGGGTCAGATACGCAGTATTTT
-,TRBJ1-2,-,TRBV10-3,CAITQGPINYGYTF,TGTGCCATCACGCAGGGCCCTATTAACTATGGCTACACCTTC
TRBD2,TRBJ2-1,-,TRBV10-3,CAISDPGLAGLRGGYNEQFF,TGTGCCATCAGTGACCCGGGACTAGCGGGGTTAAGAGGAGGGTACAATGAGCAGTTCTTC
-,TRBJ2-7,few,TRBV11-2,CASSLVSKEHYEQYF,TGTGCCAGCAGCTTAGTCTCCAAAGAGCACTACGAGCAGTACTTC
-,TRBJ2-5,-,TRBV7-9,CASSSRGRLQETQYF,TGTGCCAGCAGCTCCCGGGGGCGCCTACAAGAGACCCAGTACTTC
TRBD2,TRBJ2-1,-,TRBV29-1,CSVDGVVAGGWEAPYNEQFF,TGCAGCGTTGATGGGGTGGTTGCGGGAGGTTGGGAAGCTCCCTACAATGAGCAGTTCTTC
-,TRBJ2-7,few,TRBV5-6,CASSAGLDSYEQYF,TGTGCCAGCAGCGCGGGGCTAGATAGCTACGAGCAGTACTTC
TRBD1,TRBJ1-5,-,TRBV5-8,CASSLPGQGGNQPQHF,TGTGCCAGCAGCTTACCGGGACAGGGGGGCAATCAGCCCCAGCATTTT
TRBD1,TRBJ2-7,few,TRBV29-1,CSVDLDRGQYF,TGCAGCGTGGATCTGGACAGGGGTCAGTACTTC
-,TRBJ2-1,few,TRBV6-1,CASWWTNSYNEQFF,TGTGCCAGCTGGTGGACCAACTCCTACAATGAGCAGTTCTTC
TRBD2,TRBJ2-7,many,TRBV20-1,CSARGRRTSGGQTYEQYF,TGCAGTGCTAGAGGTCGCAGGACTAGCGGGGGGCAAACCTACGAGCAGTACTTC
TRBD1,TRBJ2-7,-,TRBV29-1,CSVARDRTVEQYF,TGCAGCGTTGCCCGGGACAGGACCGTCGAGCAGTACTTC
-,TRBJ2-1,-,TRBV27,CATSAYSYNEQFF,TGTGCCACCAGCGCCTACTCCTACAATGAGCAGTTCTTC
-,TRBJ2-1,-,TRBV10-3,CAIAADNEQFF,TGTGCCATCGCCGCCGACAATGAGCAGTTCTTC
TRBD2,TRBJ2-3,few,TRBV5-1,CASSLRTSGPSTDTQYF,TGCGCCAGCAGCTTGAGGACTAGCGGGCCGAGCACAGATACGCAGTATTTT
TRBD2,TRBJ2-1,-,TRBV7-9,CASSLDKLADYYNEQFF,TGTGCCAGCAGCTTAGACAAACTAGCGGATTACTACAATGAGCAGTTCTTC
-,TRBJ2-7,many,TRBV25-1,CASSEGGEQYF,TGTGCCAGCAGCGAAGGTGGCGAGCAGTACTTC